These 3 T cell receptor beta chains share one sample of origin, sequenced in a study of a mutant IDH1 vaccine in newly diagnosed glioma. Sequenced by immunoSEQ multiplex PCR; TCRdb stores in-frame clones only, minus some. The data hold roughly 56,000 clones, with about 71% observed a single time. No antigen has been assigned to these receptors. Time point: week 47, end of study. Topical imiquimod accompanied each vaccine dose, which consisted of 300 ug of mutant IDH1 20-mer peptide. Sequenced material: PBMCs, taken from a glioma patient whose treatment included an IDH1 peptide vaccine. Every receptor here comes from a man aged 50-60 years with glioma.

This clone has a single count. The chain couples TRBV19 to TRBJ2-2, with 8 bases fitting TRBD2. The CDR3 is made up of 14 amino acids. The V segment lost 7 bases and the J segment 4 bases; nucleotides outside the gene matches: 5. The germline gives CDR1 LNHDA, CDR2 SQIVND (reference sequence). The CDR3 loop reads CASKRGHSTGELFF. CDR3 nucleotide sequence: TGTGCCAGTAAGCGGGGGCATAGCACCGGGGAGCTGTTTTTT.

This chain uses TRBV9 with TRBJ2-7; D may be TRBD1 (5 bases). CDR3 size: 15 residues. Germline-derived CDR1 and CDR2 are SGDLS and YYNGEE. V lost 0 bases and J lost 2, with 12 bases in between. The CDR3 loop reads CASSVEPQGTYEQYF. The CDR3 region has the DNA TGTGCCAGCAGCGTAGAACCTCAGGGAACCTACGAGCAGTACTTC.

The sample holds a few counts of this clone. The chain uses TRBV30 and TRBJ2-7; D might be TRBD1 or TRBD2, each matching 6 bases. Germline V CDR1 and CDR2: GTSNPN, SVGIG (reference sequence). V was pared by 0 bases and J by 6 bases, with 12 bases between. The CDR3 loop spans 13 amino acids. In nucleotides, the CDR3 is TGTGCCTGGAGTGTATTACAGGGAGGCGAGCAGTACTTC. Translated: CAWSVLQGGEQYF.